The count of the clone carrying this T cell receptor (beta chain) is one. The CDR3 runs to 16 residues. Germline values: CDR1 SGHRS, CDR2 YFSETQ. The ends were cut back, 0 bases at V and 2 bases at J, with 12 bases in the middle. These data originate in a study of blood T cell repertoires in COVID-19. Sequencing used immunoSEQ multiplex PCR; TCRdb keeps in-frame clones, though not all of them. The sample has 190,000 or so clones, more than 75% seen once. This chain connects TRBV5-1 to TRBJ1-3; perhaps TRBD1 as D (5 bases). Material for sequencing was peripheral blood. The clonotype comes from a man aged 35 to 55 with active or convalescent COVID-19. The CDR3: CASSLVGRVAGNTIYF. The CDR3 DNA reads as TGCGCCAGCAGCTTGGTAGGCAGGGTAGCTGGAAACACCATATATTTT.